This T cell receptor beta chain originates from a study of blood T cell repertoires in COVID-19. Here immunoSEQ multiplex PCR was the method, and the copy in TCRdb shows in-frame clones only, minus some. This table holds fewer than 110,000 clones, 84% found once. The sequenced sample consisted of peripheral blood. The TCR comes from a human donor in a cohort sampled during active COVID-19.

CDR3 in DNA: TGTGCCAGCAGTCCGCCGGGACAGGGAGATCAGCCCCAGCATTTT. This gives the protein CASSPPGQGDQPQHF. The rearrangement links TRBV27 to TRBJ1-5; 9 bases are shared with TRBD1. CDR3 length: 15 residues. Germline V gives CDR1 MNHEY, CDR2 SMNVEV (reference sequence). The V segment lost 5 bases and the J segment 5 bases; nucleotides outside the gene matches: 7.